The 20 T cell receptor beta chains given below trace back to one sample, sequenced in a study of blood T cell repertoires in COVID-19. The repertoire was sequenced with immunoSEQ multiplex PCR; TCRdb's copy has only in-frame clones and lacks some. The sample records fewer than 200,000 clones, around 86% being singletons. Sequencing input: PBMCs or T cells enriched from blood (not recorded which). Receptors originate from a woman in her thirties or forties in a cohort exposed to, infected with or recovered from COVID-19 (not recorded which).

This clone occurred once. The rearrangement links TRBV9 to TRBJ2-3; TRBD2 agrees at 10 bases. After removal of 3 bases from V and 0 bases from J, the junction contained 19 bases not matched to a gene. This CDR3 region has 21 residues. Germline V gene lookup returns CDR1 SGDLS and CDR2 YYNGEE. The CDR3 DNA is TGTGCCAGCAGCGAGCCCACCGGAAAGCGGGAGGGCCCTTTTAGCACAGATACGCAGTATTTT. Translation: CASSEPTGKREGPFSTDTQYF.

The rearrangement joins TRBV6-5 to TRBJ1-5; D perhaps matches TRBD1 (6 bases). V was pared by 6 bases and J by 6 bases, with 9 bases between. The V gene's germline CDR1 is MNHEY and CDR2 SVGAGI. This CDR3 comprises 12 residues. The CDR3 region is CASRQGSQPQHF. The CDR3 DNA is TGTGCCAGCAGGCAGGGGTCTCAGCCCCAGCATTTT.

The chain joins TRBV29-1 to TRBJ1-2, with TRBD1 identical over 11 bases. The CDR3 has 14 amino acids. Germline-derived CDR1 and CDR2 are SQVTM and ANQGSEA. V lost 6 bases to trimming and J lost 7 bases; unmatched junction nucleotides: 10. CDR3 sequence: CSVDFGQGARGYTF. As DNA, the CDR3 is TGCAGCGTGGACTTCGGACAGGGGGCGCGTGGCTACACCTTC.

For the CDR3, the DNA is TGTGCCAGCAAGACTAGGGGGCTTGGAAACACCATATATTTT. It encodes CASKTRGLGNTIYF. The chain has TRBV6-5 and TRBJ1-3, with 7 bases matching TRBD1. The CDR3 consists of 14 residues. V gave up 7 bases and J gave up 3 bases; unmatched junction bases: 6. CDR1 is MNHEY, CDR2 SVGAGI, per germline.

The rearrangement uses TRBV3-1 (or the pseudogene TRBV3-2) and TRBJ2-7; 8 positions match TRBD1. The CDR3 contains 15 residues. Germline V gives CDR1 LGHDT, CDR2 YNNKEL (reference sequence). V shed 1 base, J shed 5 bases, and the junction held 7 bases outside the gene matches. CDR3 bases: TGTGCCAGCAGCCAAGGCCTGGACAGGGACGACGAGCAGTACTTC. It is translated as CASSQGLDRDDEQYF.

The chain uses TRBV28 and TRBJ2-7; 7 nucleotides match TRBD1. V lost 1 base and J lost 2; bases outside the gene matches: 8. Germline values: CDR1 MDHEN, CDR2 SYDVKM. This CDR3 is built from 16 residues. The CDR3 sequence: CASSLSTGTATYEQYF. The DNA for the CDR3 is TGTGCCAGCAGTTTATCTACCGGGACAGCAACCTACGAGCAGTACTTC.

This clone came up a few times. V is TRBV9 and J is TRBJ1-2; 7 nucleotides match TRBD1. The CDR3 totals 17 residues. V was pared by 0 bases and J by 2 bases, with 10 bases of the junction left unmatched. Germline V lookup: CDR1 SGDLS, CDR2 YYNGEE. CDR3 bases: TGTGCCAGCAGCGTAGAAGAAAGGGTACAGGGGAACTATGGCTACACCTTC. This sequence encodes CASSVEERVQGNYGYTF.

The chain is built from TRBV23-1 and TRBJ2-7; 7 bases are a match to TRBD1. TRBV23-1 is flagged as an ORF with uncertain function. Losses at the gene ends were 4 bases for V and 5 bases for J; bases not matched to a gene: 14. The CDR3 is made up of 16 amino acids. CDR3 coding DNA: TGCGCCAGCAGTCGCCAGAAAGGGACAGCCACCCACGAGCAGTACTTC. Amino acid sequence: CASSRQKGTATHEQYF.

This clone was seen just once. The same CDR3 is also encoded by other DNA sequences in this sample. The chain uses TRBV14 and TRBJ1-3; D gene unclear. The CDR3 has 14 residues. Trimming left V 2 bases short and J 4 bases short, with 9 bases between. Germline CDR1 reads SGHDN; CDR2 reads FVKESK. CDR3 region: CASSQRGRGNTIYF. In DNA form, the CDR3 reads TGTGCCAGCAGCCAACGAGGGAGAGGAAACACCATATATTTT. Full variable domain (missing parts from reference TRBV14 and TRBJ1-3): EAGVTQFPSHSVIEKGQTVTLRCDPISGHDNLYWYRRVMGKEIKFLLHFVKESKQDESGMPNNRFLAERTGGTYSTLKVQPAELEDSGVYFCASSQRGRGNTIYFGEGSWLTVV.

This chain connects TRBV4-1 to TRBJ2-3, with a possible D match to TRBD2 (7 bases). In germline, CDR1 is MGHRA, CDR2 YSYEKL. There are 15 residues in the CDR3. Trimming pared 0 bases from V and 7 bases from J, leaving 14 bases between. Here the CDR3 reads CASSQDGGGLYTQYF. The CDR3 bases are TGCGCCAGCAGCCAAGACGGCGGGGGCTTGTATACGCAGTATTTT.

The CDR3 here is CASSRDRGLSSDGYTF. The CDR3 coding sequence is TGTGCCAGCAGCCGGGACAGGGGGCTGAGTTCAGATGGCTACACCTTC. This chain connects TRBV11-3 to TRBJ1-2; 12 bases map to TRBD1. V lost 5 bases, J lost 6 bases, and 10 bases stayed unmatched. Germline V gene lookup returns CDR1 SGHNT and CDR2 YENEEA. This CDR3 is 16 amino acids long.

The genes are TRBV5-1 and TRBJ2-7, with D maybe TRBD2 (5 bases). Per germline, CDR1 SGHRS and CDR2 YFSETQ. This CDR3 is 15 amino acids long. The ends were cut back, 2 bases at V and 1 base at J, with 13 bases in the middle. Here the CDR3 reads CASSFGMELSYEQYF. Written as DNA, the CDR3 is TGCGCCAGCAGCTTCGGGATGGAACTTTCCTACGAGCAGTACTTC.

Concerning this clone itself: Other DNA sequences in the same sample also yield this CDR3. This chain connects TRBV5-4 to TRBJ1-1; D is possibly TRBD1 (6 bases). This CDR3 spans 14 amino acids. Trimming removed 0 bases from V and 4 bases from J, with 10 bases in between. The germline V gene encodes CDR1 SGHNT and CDR2 YYREEE (reference sequence). CDR3 DNA sequence: TGTGCCAGCAGCTTGGACGGCAGGGGCACTGAAGCTTTCTTT. It translates to CASSLDGRGTEAFF.

The genes are TRBV24-1 and TRBJ2-2; 7 bases align to TRBD2. The CDR3 runs to 14 residues. The germline CDR1 and CDR2 sequences are KGHDR and SFDVKD. After removal of 6 bases from V and 6 bases from J, the junction contained 6 bases not matched to a gene. DNA of the CDR3: TGTGCCACCAGTCTGTCGGGGAGGGCCGGGGAGCTGTTTTTT. Protein: CATSLSGRAGELFF.

The table lists this clone with a count of one. The chain links TRBV19 to TRBJ1-4, with 8 nucleotides matching TRBD1. The CDR3 is 15 residues long. Germline CDR1 reads LNHDA; CDR2 reads SQIVND (reference sequence). V lost 4 bases, J lost 8 bases, and 9 bases stayed unmatched. In DNA form, the CDR3 reads TGTGCCAGTAGTACCAACAGGGGGACTGGAGAAAAACTGTTTTTT. Amino acids: CASSTNRGTGEKLFF.

Concerning this clone itself: The junction and the germline gene differ at one end; a read error may be behind it. The chain has TRBV24-1 and TRBJ1-1, with D possibly being TRBD1 (6 bases). The CDR3 is 10 amino acids. Germline CDR1 and CDR2: KGHDR and SFDVKD. In DNA, the CDR3 is TGTGCCCCCAGCCAGGGGGAAGCTTTCTTT. Amino acids: CAPSQGEAFF.

This chain links TRBV2 with TRBJ2-7; weak D call: TRBD2 (6 bases). V dropped 1 base and J dropped 4 bases, with 17 bases sitting between them. Germline V gives CDR1 SNHLY, CDR2 FYNNEI. CDR3 length: 16 amino acids. This chain's CDR3 is CASSEGIGGLKYEQYF. Here the CDR3 DNA reads TGTGCCAGCAGTGAAGGTATTGGGGGGTTAAAGTACGAGCAGTACTTC.

The chain has TRBV9 and TRBJ2-3; 10 positions match TRBD2. The CDR3 runs to 19 residues. Germline V gives CDR1 SGDLS, CDR2 YYNGEE. V lost 0 bases and J lost 0; bases outside the gene matches: 10. The CDR3 nucleotides read TGTGCCAGCAGCGTAGACCCGGGTACTAGCGGGGCCAGCACAGATACGCAGTATTTT. It specifies CASSVDPGTSGASTDTQYF.

The chain joins TRBV2 to TRBJ2-2; 7 positions match TRBD1. V lost 5 bases and J lost 5; bases outside the gene matches: 8. The V gene's germline CDR1 is SNHLY and CDR2 FYNNEI. The CDR3 runs to 15 residues. The CDR3 here is CASSSKTGATGELFF. The CDR3 DNA reads as TGTGCCAGCAGTTCAAAAACAGGGGCGACCGGGGAGCTGTTTTTT.

This clone was detected only a few times. V is TRBV5-1 and J is TRBJ1-6; 11 positions agree with TRBD1. CDR3 length: 16 amino acids. V lost 5 bases, J lost 7 bases, and 8 bases stayed unmatched. CDR1 and CDR2 from the germline V gene are SGHRS and YFSETQ. The CDR3 sequence: CASSPGTGGKNSPLHF. As DNA, the CDR3 is TGCGCCAGCAGTCCCGGGACAGGGGGGAAAAATTCACCCCTCCACTTT.